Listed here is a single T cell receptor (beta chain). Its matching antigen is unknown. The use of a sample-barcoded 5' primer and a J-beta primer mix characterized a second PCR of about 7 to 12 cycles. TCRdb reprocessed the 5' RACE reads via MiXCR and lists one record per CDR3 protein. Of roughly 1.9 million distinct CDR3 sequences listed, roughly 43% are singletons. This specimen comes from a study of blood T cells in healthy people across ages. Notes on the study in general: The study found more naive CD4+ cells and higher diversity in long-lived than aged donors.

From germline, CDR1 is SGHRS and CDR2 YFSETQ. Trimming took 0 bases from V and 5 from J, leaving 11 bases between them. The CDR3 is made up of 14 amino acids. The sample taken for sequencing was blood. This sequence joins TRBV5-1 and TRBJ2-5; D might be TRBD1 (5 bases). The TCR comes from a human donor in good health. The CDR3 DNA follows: TGCGCCAGCAGCTTGGAAGGGGATAGCGAGACCCAGTACTTC. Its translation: CASSLEGDSETQYF.